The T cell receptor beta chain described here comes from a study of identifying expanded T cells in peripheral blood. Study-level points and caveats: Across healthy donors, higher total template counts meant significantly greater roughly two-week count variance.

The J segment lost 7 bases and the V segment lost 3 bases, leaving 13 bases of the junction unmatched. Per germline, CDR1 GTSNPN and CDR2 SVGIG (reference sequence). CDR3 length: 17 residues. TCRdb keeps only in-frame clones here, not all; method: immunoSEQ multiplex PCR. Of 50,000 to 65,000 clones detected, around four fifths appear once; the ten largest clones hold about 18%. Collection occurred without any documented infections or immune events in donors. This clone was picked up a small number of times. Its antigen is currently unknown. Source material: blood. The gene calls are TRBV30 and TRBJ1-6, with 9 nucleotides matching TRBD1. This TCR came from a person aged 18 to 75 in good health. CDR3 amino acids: CAWRSPQGQGTNSPLHF. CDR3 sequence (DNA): TGTGCCTGGAGGTCGCCGCAGGGACAGGGAACGAATTCACCCCTCCACTTT.